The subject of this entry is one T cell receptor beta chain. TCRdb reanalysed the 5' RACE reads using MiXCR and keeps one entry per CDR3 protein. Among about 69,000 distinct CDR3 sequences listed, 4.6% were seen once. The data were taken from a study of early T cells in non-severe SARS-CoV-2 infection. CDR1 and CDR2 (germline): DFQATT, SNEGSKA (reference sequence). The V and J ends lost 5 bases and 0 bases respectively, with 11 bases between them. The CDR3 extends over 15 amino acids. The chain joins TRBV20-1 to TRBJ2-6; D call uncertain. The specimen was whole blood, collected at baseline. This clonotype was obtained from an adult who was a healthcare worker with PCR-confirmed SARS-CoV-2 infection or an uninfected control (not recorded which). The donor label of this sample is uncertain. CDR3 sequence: CSAPRQTSGANVLTF. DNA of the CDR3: TGCAGTGCTCCGCGACAAACCTCTGGGGCCAACGTCCTGACTTTC.